The clone carrying this T cell receptor (beta chain) was seen a few times. The antigen is unknown. The data are from a study of early T cells in non-severe SARS-CoV-2 infection. Study-level background: Unsorted whole-blood RNA was sequenced in bulk, leaving chains unpaired. Overall study findings and caveats: Lookups in VDJdb leaned toward anti-spike CD8 responses and missed private and CD4 specificities.

Individually, cDNA molecules had unique molecular identifiers attached to them. TCRdb re-called the 5' RACE reads with MiXCR, one entry per CDR3 protein. The sample yields roughly 70,000 distinct CDR3 sequences, 20% to 25% seen once. Trimming took 4 bases from V and 0 from J, leaving 6 bases between them. The length of the CDR3 is 13 residues. Looked up from germline, CDR1 is SNHLY and CDR2 is FYNNEI. This receptor was taken from an adult who was a healthcare worker with PCR-confirmed SARS-CoV-2 infection or an uninfected control (not recorded which). This material consisted of whole blood, taken at baseline. J is TRBJ1-1 and V is TRBV2; D unresolved. The CDR3 is CASSVHMNTEAFF. CDR3 bases: TGTGCCAGCAGTGTGCATATGAACACTGAAGCTTTCTTT.